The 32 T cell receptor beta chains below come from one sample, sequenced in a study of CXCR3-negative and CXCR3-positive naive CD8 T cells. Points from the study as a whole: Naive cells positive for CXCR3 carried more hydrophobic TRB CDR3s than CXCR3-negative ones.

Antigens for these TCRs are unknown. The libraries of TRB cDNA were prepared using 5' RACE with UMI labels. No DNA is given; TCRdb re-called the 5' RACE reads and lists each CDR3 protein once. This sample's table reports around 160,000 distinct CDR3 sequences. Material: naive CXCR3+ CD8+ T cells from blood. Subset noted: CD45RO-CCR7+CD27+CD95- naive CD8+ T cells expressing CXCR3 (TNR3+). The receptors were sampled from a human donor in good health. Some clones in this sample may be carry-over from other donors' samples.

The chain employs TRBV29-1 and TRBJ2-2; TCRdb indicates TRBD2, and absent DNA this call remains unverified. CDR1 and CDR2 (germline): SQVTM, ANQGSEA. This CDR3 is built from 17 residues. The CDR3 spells CSVEDETSGPNTGELFF.

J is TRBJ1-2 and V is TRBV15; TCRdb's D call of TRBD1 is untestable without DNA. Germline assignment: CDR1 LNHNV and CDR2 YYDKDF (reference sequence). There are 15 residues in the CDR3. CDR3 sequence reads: CATSRDLGQVDGYTF.

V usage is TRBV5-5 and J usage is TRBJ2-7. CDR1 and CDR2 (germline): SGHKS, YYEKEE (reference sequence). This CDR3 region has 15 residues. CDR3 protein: CASSLGDRTYYEQYF.

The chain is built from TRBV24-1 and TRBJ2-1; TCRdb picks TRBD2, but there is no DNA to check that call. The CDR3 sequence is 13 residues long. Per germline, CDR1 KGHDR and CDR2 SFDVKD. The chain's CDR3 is CATSDLQGTSMFF.

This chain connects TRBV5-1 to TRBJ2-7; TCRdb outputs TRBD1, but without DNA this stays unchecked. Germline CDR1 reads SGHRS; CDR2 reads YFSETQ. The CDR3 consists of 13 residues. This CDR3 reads CASSFSQGYEQYF.

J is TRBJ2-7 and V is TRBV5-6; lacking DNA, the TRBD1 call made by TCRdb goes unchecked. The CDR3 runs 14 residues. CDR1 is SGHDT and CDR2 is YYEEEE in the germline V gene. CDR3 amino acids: CASSLGDRVYEQYF.

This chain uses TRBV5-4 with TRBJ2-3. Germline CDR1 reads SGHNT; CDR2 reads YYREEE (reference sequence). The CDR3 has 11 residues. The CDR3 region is CASSLAGLEYF.

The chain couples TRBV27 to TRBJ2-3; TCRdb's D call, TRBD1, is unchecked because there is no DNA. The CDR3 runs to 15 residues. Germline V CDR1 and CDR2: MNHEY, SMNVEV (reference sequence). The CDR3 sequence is CASSPGQGAADTQYF.

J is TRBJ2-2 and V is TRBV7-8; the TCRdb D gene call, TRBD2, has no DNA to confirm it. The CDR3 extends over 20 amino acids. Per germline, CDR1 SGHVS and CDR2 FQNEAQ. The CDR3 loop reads CASSSPGLAGTISNTGELFF. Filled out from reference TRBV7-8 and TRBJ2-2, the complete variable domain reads GAGVSQSPRYKVAKRGQDVALRCDPISGHVSLFWYQQALGQGPEFLTYFQNEAQLDKSGLPSDRFFAERPEGSVSTLKIQRTQQEDSAVYLCASSSPGLAGTISNTGELFFGEGSRLTVL.

CDR3 in amino acids: CASSSRRGSSYNEQFF. V usage is TRBV4-1 and J usage is TRBJ2-1; TCRdb's D call of TRBD1 is untestable without DNA. The CDR3 contains 16 residues. CDR1 and CDR2 (germline): MGHRA, YSYEKL.

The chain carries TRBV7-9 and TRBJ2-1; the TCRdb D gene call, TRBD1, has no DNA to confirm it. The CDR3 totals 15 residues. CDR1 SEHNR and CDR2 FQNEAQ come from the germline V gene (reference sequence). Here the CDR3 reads CASRDNRGRGNEQFF.

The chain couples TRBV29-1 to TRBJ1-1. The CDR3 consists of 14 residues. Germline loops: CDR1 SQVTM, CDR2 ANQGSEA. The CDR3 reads CSVESGAQNTEAFF.

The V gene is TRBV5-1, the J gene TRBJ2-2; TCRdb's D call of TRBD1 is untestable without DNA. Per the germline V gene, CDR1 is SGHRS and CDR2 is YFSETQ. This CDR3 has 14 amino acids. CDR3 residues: CASSPTGVPGELFF.

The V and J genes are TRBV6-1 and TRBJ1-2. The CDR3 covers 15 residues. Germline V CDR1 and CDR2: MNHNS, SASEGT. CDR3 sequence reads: CASSEARAAGYGYTF.

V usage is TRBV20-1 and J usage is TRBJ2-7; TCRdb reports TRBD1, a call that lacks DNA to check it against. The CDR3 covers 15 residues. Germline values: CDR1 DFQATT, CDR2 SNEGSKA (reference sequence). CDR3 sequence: CSARDRAAKAYEQYF.

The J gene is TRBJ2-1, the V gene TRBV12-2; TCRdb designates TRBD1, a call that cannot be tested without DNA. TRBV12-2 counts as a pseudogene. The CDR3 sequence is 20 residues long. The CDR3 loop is CASRLGTEPRGARVYNEQFF.

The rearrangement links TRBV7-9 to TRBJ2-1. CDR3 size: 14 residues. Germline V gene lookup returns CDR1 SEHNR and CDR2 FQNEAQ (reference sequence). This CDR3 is CASSSGISYNEQFF.

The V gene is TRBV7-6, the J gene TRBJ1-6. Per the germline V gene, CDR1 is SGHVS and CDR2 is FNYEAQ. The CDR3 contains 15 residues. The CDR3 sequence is CASSSDLEFNSPLHF.

The CDR3 sequence: CSASWGGGTDTQYF. The genes are TRBV29-1 and TRBJ2-3; TCRdb's D gene call, TRBD2, goes unchecked for lack of DNA. The germline V gene has CDR1 SQVTM and CDR2 ANQGSEA. The CDR3 consists of 14 residues.

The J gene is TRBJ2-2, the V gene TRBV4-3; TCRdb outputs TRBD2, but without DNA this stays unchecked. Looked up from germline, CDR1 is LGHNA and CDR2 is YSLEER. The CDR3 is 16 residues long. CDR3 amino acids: CASSQDGQGGTGELFF.

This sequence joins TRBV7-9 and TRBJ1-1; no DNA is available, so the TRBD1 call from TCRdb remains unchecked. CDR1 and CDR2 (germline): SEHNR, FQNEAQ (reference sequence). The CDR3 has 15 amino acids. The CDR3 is CASTLDRGLNTEAFF.

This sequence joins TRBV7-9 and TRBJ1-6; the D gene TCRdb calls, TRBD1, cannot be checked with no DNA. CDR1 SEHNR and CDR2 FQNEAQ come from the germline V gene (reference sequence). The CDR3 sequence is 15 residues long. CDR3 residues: CASSLADRGNSPLHF.

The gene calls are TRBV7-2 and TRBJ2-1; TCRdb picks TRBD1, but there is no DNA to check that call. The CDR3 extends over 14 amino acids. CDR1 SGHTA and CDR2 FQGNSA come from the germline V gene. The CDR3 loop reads CASSSGQGDNEQFF.

The CDR3 is CSARKTGELFF. This chain links TRBV29-1 with TRBJ2-2. The V gene's germline CDR1 is SQVTM and CDR2 ANQGSEA. CDR3 length: 11 residues.

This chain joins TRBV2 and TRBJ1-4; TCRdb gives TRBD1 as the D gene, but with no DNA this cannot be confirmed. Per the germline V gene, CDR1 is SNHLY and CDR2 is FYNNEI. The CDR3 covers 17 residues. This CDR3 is CASTHPRDEVTNEKLFF.

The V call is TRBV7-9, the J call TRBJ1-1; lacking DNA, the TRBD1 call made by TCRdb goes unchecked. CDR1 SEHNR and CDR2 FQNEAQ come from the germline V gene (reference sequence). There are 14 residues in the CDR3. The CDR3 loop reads CASSLGGTDTEAFF.

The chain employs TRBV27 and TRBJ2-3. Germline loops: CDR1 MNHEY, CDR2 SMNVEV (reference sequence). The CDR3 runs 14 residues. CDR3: CASHRLGSTDAQYF.

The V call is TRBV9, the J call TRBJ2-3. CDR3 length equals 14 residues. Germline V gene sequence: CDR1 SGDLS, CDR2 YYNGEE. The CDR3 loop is CASSVRVLGDTQYF.

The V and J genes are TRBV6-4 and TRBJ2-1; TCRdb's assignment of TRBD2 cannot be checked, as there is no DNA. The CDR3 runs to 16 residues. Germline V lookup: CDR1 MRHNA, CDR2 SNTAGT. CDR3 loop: CASSHSRGLPYNEQFF.

The CDR3 region is CASSKAKTVRGRGETQYF. The chain combines TRBV21-1 with TRBJ2-5; TCRdb selects TRBD1, and the lack of DNA leaves this call unchecked. TRBV21-1 is described as a pseudogene. The CDR3 has 18 amino acids.

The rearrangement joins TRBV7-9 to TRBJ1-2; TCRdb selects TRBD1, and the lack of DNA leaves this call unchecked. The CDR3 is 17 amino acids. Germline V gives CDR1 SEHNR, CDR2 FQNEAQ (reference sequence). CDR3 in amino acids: CASSRSGDNRSDYGYTF.

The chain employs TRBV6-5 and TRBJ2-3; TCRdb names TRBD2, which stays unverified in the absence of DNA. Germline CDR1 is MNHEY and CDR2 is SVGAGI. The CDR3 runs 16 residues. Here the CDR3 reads CASSGATSGRLDTQYF.